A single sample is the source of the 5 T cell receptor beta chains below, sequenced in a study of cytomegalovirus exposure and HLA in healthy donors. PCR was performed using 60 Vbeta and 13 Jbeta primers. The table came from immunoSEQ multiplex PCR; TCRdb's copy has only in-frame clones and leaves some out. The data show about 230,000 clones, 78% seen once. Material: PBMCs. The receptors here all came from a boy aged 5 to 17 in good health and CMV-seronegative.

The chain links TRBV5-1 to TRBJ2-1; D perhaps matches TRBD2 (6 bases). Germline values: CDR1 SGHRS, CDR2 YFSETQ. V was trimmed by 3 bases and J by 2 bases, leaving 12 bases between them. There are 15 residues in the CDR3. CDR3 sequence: CASSSGLSTYNEQFF. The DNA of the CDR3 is TGCGCCAGCAGCTCCGGACTATCCACCTACAATGAGCAGTTCTTC. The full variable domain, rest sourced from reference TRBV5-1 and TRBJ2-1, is KAGVTQTPRYLIKTRGQQVTLSCSPISGHRSVSWYQQTPGQGLQFLFEYFSETQRNKGNFPGRFSGRQFSNSRSEMNVSTLELGDSALYLCASSSGLSTYNEQFFGPGTRLTVL.

CDR3 amino acids: CASTPPALDRGRADTQYF. In DNA form, the CDR3 reads TGCGCCAGCACTCCCCCCGCCTTAGACAGGGGGCGGGCAGATACGCAGTATTTT. This sequence joins TRBV10-2 and TRBJ2-3; 10 nucleotides match TRBD1. CDR1 and CDR2 from the germline V gene are WSHSY and SAAADI. The CDR3 covers 18 residues. The ends lost 7 bases at V and 4 bases at J; junction bases unmatched: 17.

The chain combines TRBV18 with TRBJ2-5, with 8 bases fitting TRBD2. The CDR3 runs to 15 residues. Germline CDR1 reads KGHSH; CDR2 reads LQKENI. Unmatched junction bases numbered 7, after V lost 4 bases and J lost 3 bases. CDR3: CASSLAGGYEETQYF. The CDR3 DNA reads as TGTGCCAGCTCACTGGCGGGGGGCTATGAAGAGACCCAGTACTTC.

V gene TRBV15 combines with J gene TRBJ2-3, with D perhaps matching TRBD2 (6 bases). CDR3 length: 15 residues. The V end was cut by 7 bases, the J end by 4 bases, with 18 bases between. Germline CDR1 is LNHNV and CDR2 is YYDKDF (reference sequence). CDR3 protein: CATKEDSGMADTQYF. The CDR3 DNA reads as TGTGCCACCAAAGAGGATAGCGGAATGGCAGATACGCAGTATTTT. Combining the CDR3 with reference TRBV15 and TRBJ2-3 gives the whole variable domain DAMVIQNPRYQVTQFGKPVTLSCSQTLNHNVMYWYQQKSSQAPKLLFHYYDKDFNNEADTPDNFQSRRPNTSFCFLDIRSPGLGDTAMYLCATKEDSGMADTQYFGPGTRLTVL.

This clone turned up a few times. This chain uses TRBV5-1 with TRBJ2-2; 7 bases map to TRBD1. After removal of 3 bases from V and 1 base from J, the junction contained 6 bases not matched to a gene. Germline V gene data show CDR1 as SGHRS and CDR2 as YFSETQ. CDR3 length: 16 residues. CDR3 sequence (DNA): TGCGCCAGCAGCTGGGAAGGGGGCAAGAACACCGGGGAGCTGTTTTTT. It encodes CASSWEGGKNTGELFF.